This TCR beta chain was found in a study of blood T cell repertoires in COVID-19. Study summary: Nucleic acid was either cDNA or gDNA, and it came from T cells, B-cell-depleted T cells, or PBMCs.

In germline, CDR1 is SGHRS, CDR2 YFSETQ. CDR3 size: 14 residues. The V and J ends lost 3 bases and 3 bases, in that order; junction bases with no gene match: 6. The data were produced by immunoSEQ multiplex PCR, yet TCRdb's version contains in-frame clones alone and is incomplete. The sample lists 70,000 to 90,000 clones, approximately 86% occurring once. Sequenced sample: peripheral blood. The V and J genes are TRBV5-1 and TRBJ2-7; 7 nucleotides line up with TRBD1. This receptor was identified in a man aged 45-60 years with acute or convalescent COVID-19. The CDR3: CASSSQGSDYEQYF. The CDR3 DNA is TGCGCCAGCAGCTCACAGGGGAGTGACTACGAGCAGTACTTC.